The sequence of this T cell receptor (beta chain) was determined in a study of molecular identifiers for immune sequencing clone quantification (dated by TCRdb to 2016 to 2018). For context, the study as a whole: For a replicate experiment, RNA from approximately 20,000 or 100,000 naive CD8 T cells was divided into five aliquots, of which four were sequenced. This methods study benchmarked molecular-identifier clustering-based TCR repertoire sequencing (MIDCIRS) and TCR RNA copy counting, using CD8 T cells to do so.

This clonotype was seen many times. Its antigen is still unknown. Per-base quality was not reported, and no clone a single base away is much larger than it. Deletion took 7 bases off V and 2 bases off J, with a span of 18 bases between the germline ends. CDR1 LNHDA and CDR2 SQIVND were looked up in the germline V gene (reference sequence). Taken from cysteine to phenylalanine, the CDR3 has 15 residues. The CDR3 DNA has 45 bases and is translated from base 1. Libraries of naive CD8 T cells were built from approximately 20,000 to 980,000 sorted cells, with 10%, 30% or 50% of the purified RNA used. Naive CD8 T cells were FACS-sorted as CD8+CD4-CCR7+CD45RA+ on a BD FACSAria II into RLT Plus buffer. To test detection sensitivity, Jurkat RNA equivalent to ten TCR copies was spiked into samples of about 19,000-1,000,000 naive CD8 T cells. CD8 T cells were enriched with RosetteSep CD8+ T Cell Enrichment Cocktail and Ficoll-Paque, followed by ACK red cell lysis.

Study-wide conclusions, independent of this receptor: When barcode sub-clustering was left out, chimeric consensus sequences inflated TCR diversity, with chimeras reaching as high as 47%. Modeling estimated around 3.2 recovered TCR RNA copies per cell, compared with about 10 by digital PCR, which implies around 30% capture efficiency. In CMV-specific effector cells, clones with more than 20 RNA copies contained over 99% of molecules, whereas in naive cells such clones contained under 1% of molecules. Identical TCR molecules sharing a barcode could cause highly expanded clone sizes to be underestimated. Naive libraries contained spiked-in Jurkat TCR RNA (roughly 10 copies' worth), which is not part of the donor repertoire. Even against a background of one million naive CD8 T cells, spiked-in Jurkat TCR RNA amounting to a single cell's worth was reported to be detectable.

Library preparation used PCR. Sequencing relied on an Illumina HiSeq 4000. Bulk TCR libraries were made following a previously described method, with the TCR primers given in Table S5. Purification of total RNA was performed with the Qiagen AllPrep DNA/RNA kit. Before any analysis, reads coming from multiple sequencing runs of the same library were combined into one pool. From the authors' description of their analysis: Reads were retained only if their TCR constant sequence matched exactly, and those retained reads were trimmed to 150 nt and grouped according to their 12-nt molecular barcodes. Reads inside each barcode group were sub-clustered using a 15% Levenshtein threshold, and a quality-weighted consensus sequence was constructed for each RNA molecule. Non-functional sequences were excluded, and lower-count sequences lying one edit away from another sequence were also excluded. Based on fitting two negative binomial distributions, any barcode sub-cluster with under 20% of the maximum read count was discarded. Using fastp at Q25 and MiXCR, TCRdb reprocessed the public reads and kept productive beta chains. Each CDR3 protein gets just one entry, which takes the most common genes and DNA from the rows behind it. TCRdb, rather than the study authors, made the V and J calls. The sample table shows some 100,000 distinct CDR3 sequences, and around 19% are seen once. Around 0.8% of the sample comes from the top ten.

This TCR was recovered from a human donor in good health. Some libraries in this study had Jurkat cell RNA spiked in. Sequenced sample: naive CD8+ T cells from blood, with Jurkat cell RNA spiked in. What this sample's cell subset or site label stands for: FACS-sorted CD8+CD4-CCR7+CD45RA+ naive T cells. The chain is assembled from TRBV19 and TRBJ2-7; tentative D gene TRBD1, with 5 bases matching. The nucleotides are TGTGCCAGTACCATCAGACTCGGCAGGGCCTACGAGCAGTACTTC. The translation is CASTIRLGRAYEQYF. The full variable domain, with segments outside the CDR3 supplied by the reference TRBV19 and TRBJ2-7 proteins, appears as DGGITQSPKYLFRKEGQNVTLSCEQNLNHDAMYWYRQDPGQGLRLIYYSQIVNDFQKGDIAEGYSVSREKKESFPLTVTSAQKNPTAFYLCASTIRLGRAYEQYFGPGTRLTVT.